A single TCR beta chain is shown here with its context. This sample is part of a study of T cells in Graves' hyperthyroidism and ophthalmopathy. Researchers amplified the TCR beta CDR3 regions from RNA transcripts. The primer set for the first-round RT-PCR of the TCR CDR3 was HTBI. Each CDR3 protein gets one entry after TCRdb re-called the multiplex PCR reads with MiXCR. The sample contains more than 150,000 distinct CDR3 sequences, around 15% of which appear only once. Germline values: CDR1 SEHNR, CDR2 FQNEAQ (reference sequence). This CDR3 is 16 amino acids long. Trimming cost V 6 bases and J 8 bases; bases outside gene matches: 15. Stable Graves' hyperthyroidism denoted no ophthalmopathy progression over 18 months. Every diagnosis used clinical symptoms, serum thyroxine and TRAb, thyroid ultrasound and orbital computed tomography. The PBMCs were sourced from fresh peripheral blood (more than 8.5 ml).

V usage is TRBV7-9 and J usage is TRBJ1-4, with 7 nucleotides matching TRBD1. This receptor was identified in a woman aged 45-65 years with Graves' hyperthyroidism. The sequencing sample was made of blood. CDR3 DNA: TGTGCCAGCAGTAATACGAGACAGGGCGGTGGAGAAAAACTGTTTTTT. This sequence encodes CASSNTRQGGGEKLFF.